The next 20 T cell receptor beta chains were all read from a single sample in a study of blood T cell repertoires in COVID-19. Sequencing was performed with immunoSEQ multiplex PCR; in TCRdb, only in-frame clones are kept and a portion is missing. The sample contains 40,000 to 45,000 clones, about 92% of which appear only once. Sequencing input: peripheral blood. These receptors were collected from a man aged 45-65 years with COVID-19, enrolled during active disease.

This chain joins TRBV4-3 and TRBJ2-1, with 10 bases aligning to TRBD2. The CDR3 has 20 amino acids. The V segment lost 5 bases and the J segment 0 bases; nucleotides outside the gene matches: 16. CDR1 and CDR2 from the germline V gene are LGHNA and YSLEER. DNA for the CDR3: TGCGCCAGCAGCAAAGCGAGGACTAGCGGCCTGTCGAGCTCCTACAATGAGCAGTTCTTC. Translating it yields CASSKARTSGLSSSYNEQFF.

The rearrangement joins TRBV27 to TRBJ2-3; 14 nucleotides line up with TRBD2. CDR3 length: 16 amino acids. Trimming took 5 bases from V and 11 from J; bases not matched to a gene: 12. Germline V gene lookup returns CDR1 MNHEY and CDR2 SMNVEV (reference sequence). CDR3 DNA sequence: TGTGCCAGCAGTATTCGACTAGCGGGAGGGCGTCAGAAGCAGTATTTT. Translated, it gives CASSIRLAGGRQKQYF.

The V call is TRBV4-1, the J call TRBJ1-1; D gene ambiguous. The length of the CDR3 is 17 residues. Germline V CDR1 and CDR2: MGHRA, YSYEKL. Trimming took 0 bases from V and 0 from J, leaving 14 bases between them. CDR3 sequence: CASSQDRGGDLNTEAFF. The CDR3 DNA is TGCGCCAGCAGCCAAGATCGGGGTGGAGATTTGAACACTGAAGCTTTCTTT.

This chain joins TRBV6-1 and TRBJ1-1; a possible D gene is TRBD1 (5 bases). In germline, CDR1 is MNHNS, CDR2 SASEGT. The V end was cut by 4 bases, the J end by 2 bases, with 17 bases between. The CDR3 is 16 residues long. CDR3 in DNA: TGTGCCAGCAGTGTTGTGTGGAAGGGGATAAACACTGAAGCTTTCTTT. Translation gives CASSVVWKGINTEAFF.

In DNA form, the CDR3 reads TGTGCCAGCAGCCGCCAACCCGGGACACTCACCGGGGAGCTGTTTTTT. This sequence encodes CASSRQPGTLTGELFF. J is TRBJ2-2 and V is TRBV9; D possibly corresponds to TRBD1 (6 bases). With 4 bases removed from V and 4 bases from J, the gap between germline ends came to 17 bases. CDR3 length: 16 amino acids. Germline CDR1 and CDR2: SGDLS and YYNGEE.

The chain has TRBV4-1 and TRBJ2-7; weak D call: TRBD1 (5 bases). Germline V CDR1 and CDR2: MGHRA, YSYEKL. V gave up 3 bases and J gave up 2 bases, with 17 bases separating them. The CDR3 sequence is 16 residues long. The CDR3 region is CASSHPSQEFPYEQYF. In DNA, the CDR3 is TGCGCCAGCAGCCACCCTTCACAGGAGTTCCCCTACGAGCAGTACTTC.

This clone was detected once. The chain links TRBV15 to TRBJ2-7, with TRBD1 matching over 10 bases. The V gene's germline CDR1 is LNHNV and CDR2 YYDKDF (reference sequence). CDR3 size: 15 residues. The V gene end was trimmed by 5 bases and the J gene end by 2 bases; junction bases not matched to a gene: 6. Written as DNA, the CDR3 is TGTGCCACCAGCCCTCGGACAGGGGGGGCCTACGAGCAGTACTTC. Its protein is CATSPRTGGAYEQYF.

The chain recombines TRBV5-1 with TRBJ2-5, with D maybe TRBD2 (6 bases). Per the germline V gene, CDR1 is SGHRS and CDR2 is YFSETQ. This CDR3 contains 13 residues. V was shortened by 0 bases and J by 3 bases, with 6 bases between the two germline ends. The CDR3 DNA is TGCGCCAGCAGCTTGGAGCGGGAAGAGACCCAGTACTTC. It encodes CASSLEREETQYF.

This clone was picked up one time. The chain employs TRBV24-1 and TRBJ1-1, with D uncertain. The V end was cut by 4 bases, the J end by 6 bases, with 11 bases between. The CDR3 contains 13 residues. Germline assignment: CDR1 KGHDR and CDR2 SFDVKD. The chain's CDR3 is CATSERRYPEAFF. In nucleotides, the CDR3 is TGTGCCACCAGTGAGAGGAGGTATCCTGAAGCTTTCTTT.

This chain joins TRBV3-1 (or the pseudogene TRBV3-2) and TRBJ2-5; D might be TRBD2 (5 bases). Germline CDR1 is LGHDT and CDR2 is YNNKEL (reference sequence). CDR3 length equals 16 residues. Trimming stripped 0 bases from V and 4 bases from J, with 15 bases between. The CDR3 DNA sequence: TGTGCCAGCAGCCAAGAAAGAGGGAGAAGTGGAGAGACCCAGTACTTC. The encoded protein is CASSQERGRSGETQYF.

This sequence joins TRBV25-1 and TRBJ1-5; maybe TRBD1 (5 bases). V shed 6 bases and J shed 1 base, with 10 bases lying between them. Germline V gene sequence: CDR1 MGHDK, CDR2 SYGVNS. The CDR3 consists of 14 residues. The CDR3 DNA is TGTGCCAGCAGCCCCCGGGGGAGCAATCAGCCCCAGCATTTT. Translation gives CASSPRGSNQPQHF.

The chain is built from TRBV7-8 and TRBJ2-7; 11 nucleotides match TRBD2. The V and J ends lost 5 bases and 2 bases, in that order; junction bases with no gene match: 5. This CDR3 has 15 amino acids. Germline CDR1 and CDR2: SGHVS and FQNEAQ. The CDR3 region is CASSRLAGRAYEQYF. In nucleotides, the CDR3 is TGTGCCAGCAGCCGACTAGCGGGACGGGCCTACGAGCAGTACTTC.

This clone was seen only once. The V call is TRBV5-4, the J call TRBJ2-5, with TRBD2 identical over 9 bases. The CDR3 runs to 16 residues. The germline V gene encodes CDR1 SGHNT and CDR2 YYREEE (reference sequence). J was trimmed by 2 bases and V by 0 bases; bases with no gene match: 5. The chain's CDR3 is CASSLGGSGGQETQYF. As DNA, the CDR3 is TGTGCCAGCAGCTTGGGGGGTAGCGGGGGACAAGAGACCCAGTACTTC.

V usage is TRBV4-2 and J usage is TRBJ2-1, with 13 bases identical to TRBD2. This CDR3 has 14 residues. CDR1 and CDR2 from the germline V gene are LGHNA and YNFKEQ. V lost 4 bases, J lost 7 bases, and 1 base stayed unmatched. CDR3 coding DNA: TGTGCCAGCAGCCCGGGACTAGCGGGGAATGAGCAGTTCTTC. Its translation: CASSPGLAGNEQFF.

The V and J genes are TRBV28 and TRBJ2-1, with TRBD2 identical over 7 bases. The trim removed 6 bases at V and 7 bases at J, leaving 12 bases unmatched. The CDR3 covers 15 residues. From germline, CDR1 is MDHEN and CDR2 SYDVKM. CDR3 nucleotides: TGTGCCAGCAGCAGCGGGACGTTCCCGGGGAATGAGCAGTTCTTC. Translation: CASSSGTFPGNEQFF. The full variable domain, with the rest looked up from reference TRBV28 and TRBJ2-1, is DVKVTQSSRYLVKRTGEKVFLECVQDMDHENMFWYRQDPGLGLRLIYFSYDVKMKEKGDIPEGYSVSREKKERFSLILESASTNQTSMYLCASSSGTFPGNEQFFGPGTRLTVL.

The chain joins TRBV3-1 (or the pseudogene TRBV3-2) to TRBJ2-5, with 7 bases that match TRBD2. CDR3 length: 15 amino acids. Per the germline V gene, CDR1 is LGHDT and CDR2 is YNNKEL (reference sequence). The trim removed 5 bases at V and 4 bases at J, leaving 10 bases unmatched. CDR3 nucleotide sequence: TGTGCCAGCAGCGGATCTAGCGGCCGGGGAGAGACCCAGTACTTC. It specifies CASSGSSGRGETQYF.

The V and J genes are TRBV12-3 or TRBV12-4 and TRBJ1-1; TRBD1 is a possible D gene (5 bases). V was pared by 6 bases and J by 2 bases, with 7 bases between. CDR3 size: 12 residues. The chain's CDR3 is CASRGDNTEAFF. In DNA form, the CDR3 reads TGTGCCAGCAGAGGGGATAACACTGAAGCTTTCTTT.

The chain links TRBV12-3 or TRBV12-4 to TRBJ1-6; a weak D match, TRBD1 (6 bases). V lost 4 bases to trimming and J lost 8 bases, with 9 bases between them. CDR3 length: 13 amino acids. The CDR3 DNA reads TGTGCCAGCAGTTACAGGGTTGATTCACCCCTCCACTTT. It yields the protein CASSYRVDSPLHF.

In DNA, the CDR3 is TGTGCCTGGAGTGAGTTTTCAGGGGGCGAGACCCAGTACTTC. It is translated as CAWSEFSGGETQYF. V and J are TRBV30 and TRBJ2-5, with 8 bases identical to TRBD1. J gave up 5 bases and V 1 base, and 6 bases lay outside the gene matches. The germline CDR1 and CDR2 sequences are GTSNPN and SVGIG (reference sequence). This CDR3 contains 14 residues.

This chain links TRBV7-9 with TRBJ2-5; TRBD1 matches 10 bases. This CDR3 has 15 amino acids. The germline gives CDR1 SEHNR, CDR2 FQNEAQ (reference sequence). With V trimmed by 5 bases and J by 5 bases, 8 bases remained unmatched. CDR3 nucleotides: TGTGCCAGCAGCCTCGGACAGGGGGTAGAGGAGACCCAGTACTTC. Encoded protein: CASSLGQGVEETQYF. Full variable domain (outside the CDR3, taken from reference TRBV7-9 and TRBJ2-5): DTGVSQNPRHKITKRGQNVTFRCDPISEHNRLYWYRQTLGQGPEFLTYFQNEAQLEKSRLLSDRFSAERPKGSFSTLEIQRTEQGDSAMYLCASSLGQGVEETQYFGPGTRLLVL.